Shown below are 6 T cell receptor beta chains from a single sample sequenced in a study of identical twins. MiXCR, run by TCRdb on the 5' RACE reads, gives a single entry per CDR3 protein. The data contain 200,000 or so distinct CDR3 sequences, around 15% of them singletons. These data were likewise used in another study, on T cells expressing NK-cell markers.

The material sequenced was CD8+ T cells sorted from blood. The origin of the receptors is a woman aged 18-29 years in good health.

This clonotype was seen only a few times. V usage is TRBV11-2 and J usage is TRBJ2-7; TRBD2 is a possible D gene (5 bases). CDR1 is SGHAT and CDR2 is FQNNGV in the germline V gene. CDR3 size: 15 residues. The germline V and J ends were trimmed by 4 bases and 2 bases, with 15 bases remaining between them. CDR3 in amino acids: CASSYASGPAYEQYF. In nucleotides, the CDR3 is TGTGCCAGCAGCTACGCGAGCGGCCCTGCCTACGAGCAGTACTTC.

The chain combines TRBV6-1 with TRBJ1-1; D is perhaps TRBD1 (6 bases). The CDR3 loop spans 13 amino acids. CDR1 is MNHNS and CDR2 is SASEGT in the germline V gene. The V gene lost 6 bases and the J gene lost 5 bases, with 13 bases spanning the gap. CDR3 in amino acids: CASSKTGWTEAFF. The CDR3, as DNA: TGTGCCAGCAGCAAAACAGGGTGGACTGAAGCTTTCTTT.

This clonotype was observed at least ten times. The gene calls are TRBV5-1 and TRBJ2-1; a possible D gene is TRBD1 (6 bases). Per germline, CDR1 SGHRS and CDR2 YFSETQ. The CDR3 contains 15 residues. V lost 1 base and J 0 bases, leaving 8 bases between the germline ends. CDR3: CASSLTGSSYNEQFF. As DNA, the CDR3 is TGCGCCAGCAGCTTGACAGGGAGCTCCTACAATGAGCAGTTCTTC.

This clonotype has more than one count but fewer than ten. The chain carries TRBV20-1 and TRBJ2-1; the match to TRBD2 covers 11 bases. Trimming took 6 bases from V and 0 from J; bases not matched to a gene: 4. The CDR3 totals 15 residues. In germline, CDR1 is DFQATT, CDR2 SNEGSKA (reference sequence). CDR3 nucleotides: TGCAGTGCATCGACTAGCGGGATCTCCTACAATGAGCAGTTCTTC. Amino acid sequence: CSASTSGISYNEQFF.

The chain joins TRBV6-1 to TRBJ1-5; 11 positions agree with TRBD1. This CDR3 contains 18 residues. V was pared by 6 bases and J by 6 bases, with 16 bases of the junction left unmatched. Germline lookup yields CDR1 MNHNS and CDR2 SASEGT. In DNA form, the CDR3 reads TGTGCCAGCAGCAGACCGGGACAGGGGGTCCCGCTCGGTCAGCCCCAGCATTTT. Its translation: CASSRPGQGVPLGQPQHF.

This chain uses TRBV9 with TRBJ2-1; unclear D gene. Germline CDR1 SGDLS, CDR2 YYNGEE. CDR3 length: 15 amino acids. The V gene lost 4 bases and the J gene lost 1 base, with 12 bases spanning the gap. The CDR3 protein is CASSPLSASYNEQFF. Here the CDR3 DNA reads TGTGCCAGCAGCCCTTTATCCGCATCCTACAATGAGCAGTTCTTC.